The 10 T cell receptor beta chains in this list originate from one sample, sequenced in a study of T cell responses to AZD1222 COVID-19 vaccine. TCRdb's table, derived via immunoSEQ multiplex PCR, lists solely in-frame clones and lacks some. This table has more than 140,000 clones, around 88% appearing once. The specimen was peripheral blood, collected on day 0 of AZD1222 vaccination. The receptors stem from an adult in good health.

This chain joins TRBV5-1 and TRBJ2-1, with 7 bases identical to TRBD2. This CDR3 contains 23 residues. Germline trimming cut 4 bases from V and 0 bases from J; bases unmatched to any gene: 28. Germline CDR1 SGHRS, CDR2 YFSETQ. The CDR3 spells CASSIRPLSLAVANHSSYNEQFF. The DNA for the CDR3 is TGCGCCAGCAGCATTAGGCCCCTTTCCCTAGCGGTCGCCAATCATAGCTCCTACAATGAGCAGTTCTTC.

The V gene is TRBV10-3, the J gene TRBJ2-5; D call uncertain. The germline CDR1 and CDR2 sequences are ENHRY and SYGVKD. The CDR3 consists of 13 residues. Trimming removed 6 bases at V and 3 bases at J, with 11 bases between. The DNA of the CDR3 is TGTGCCATCAGCTGGCAGGTGGAAGAGACCCAGTACTTC. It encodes CAISWQVEETQYF.

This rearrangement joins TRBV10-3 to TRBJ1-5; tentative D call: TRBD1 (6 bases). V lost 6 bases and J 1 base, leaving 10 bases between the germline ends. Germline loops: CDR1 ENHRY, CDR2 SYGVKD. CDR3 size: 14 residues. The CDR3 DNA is TGTGCCATCAGCAGGGGCGGCAGCAATCAGCCCCAGCATTTT. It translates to CAISRGGSNQPQHF.

CDR3 bases: TGTGCCAGCAGCCAAGAGGCCAGGGGAGACTATGGCTACACCTTC. Its protein product is CASSQEARGDYGYTF. The V gene is TRBV4-2, the J gene TRBJ1-2, with D possibly TRBD1 on 6 matching bases. Germline V CDR1 and CDR2: LGHNA, YNFKEQ. Deletions cut 0 bases from V and 3 bases from J, with 11 bases between. The CDR3 has 15 residues.

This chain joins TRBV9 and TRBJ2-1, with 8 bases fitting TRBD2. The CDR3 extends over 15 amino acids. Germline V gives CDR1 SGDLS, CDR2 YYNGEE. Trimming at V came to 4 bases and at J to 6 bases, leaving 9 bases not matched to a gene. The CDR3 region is CASSRSSGSSNEQFF. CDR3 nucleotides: TGTGCCAGCAGCAGATCCAGCGGGAGTTCCAATGAGCAGTTCTTC.

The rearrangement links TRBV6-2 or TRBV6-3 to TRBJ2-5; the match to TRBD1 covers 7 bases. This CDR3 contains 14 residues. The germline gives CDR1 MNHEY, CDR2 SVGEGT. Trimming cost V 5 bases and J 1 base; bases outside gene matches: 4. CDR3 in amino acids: CASSDRAPQETQYF. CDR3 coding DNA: TGTGCCAGCAGTGACAGGGCCCCCCAAGAGACCCAGTACTTC.

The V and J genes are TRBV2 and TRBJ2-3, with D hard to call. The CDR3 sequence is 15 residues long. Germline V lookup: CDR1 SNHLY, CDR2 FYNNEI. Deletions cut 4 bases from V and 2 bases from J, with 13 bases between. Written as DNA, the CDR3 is TGTGCCAGCAGTGGTTACGGCACTTACACAGATACGCAGTATTTT. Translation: CASSGYGTYTDTQYF.

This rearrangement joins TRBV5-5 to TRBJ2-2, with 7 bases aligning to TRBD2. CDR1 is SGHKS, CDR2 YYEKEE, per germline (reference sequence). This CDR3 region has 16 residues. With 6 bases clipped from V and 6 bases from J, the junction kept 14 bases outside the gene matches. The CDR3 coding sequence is TGTGCCAGCACACCCTTCATCCGGGGGGTGGCCGGGGAGCTGTTTTTT. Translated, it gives CASTPFIRGVAGELFF.

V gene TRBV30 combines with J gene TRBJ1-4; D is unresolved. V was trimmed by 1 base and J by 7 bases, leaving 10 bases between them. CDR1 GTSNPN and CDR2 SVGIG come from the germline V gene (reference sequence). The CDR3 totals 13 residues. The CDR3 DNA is TGTGCCTGGAGTGCCCGGGCTAGTGAAAAACTGTTTTTT. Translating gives CAWSARASEKLFF.

The CDR3 coding sequence is TGTGCCAGCAGACCGCCGAACAGGGACACCTGGCCCCTTGAAGCTTTCTTT. Its protein product is CASRPPNRDTWPLEAFF. The chain links TRBV25-1 to TRBJ1-1; TRBD1 might be the D (6 bases). Germline V gene lookup returns CDR1 MGHDK and CDR2 SYGVNS. This CDR3 comprises 17 residues. V was clipped by 6 bases and J by 7 bases, with 27 bases between them.